These 14 T cell receptor beta chains were sequenced from one sample in a study of T-cell memory formation after mild COVID-19. In TCRdb, the 5' RACE reads were re-called with MiXCR into one record per CDR3 protein. The table records roughly 580,000 distinct CDR3 sequences, more than 15% of them present only once. Sequenced input: PBMCs or a T cell subset sorted from them (not recorded which). Receptors were obtained from an adult woman who had mild COVID-19 (a few samples of this study predate the infection). Cell type and time point are not known.

This clonotype came up a few times. V is TRBV12-3 or TRBV12-4 and J is TRBJ1-4; 8 bases are a match to TRBD1. The J segment lost 8 bases and the V segment lost 3 bases, leaving 8 bases of the junction unmatched. This CDR3 has 15 residues. The CDR3 DNA is TGTGCCAGCAGTTTTTCCGGGACAGGAGGGGAAAAACTGTTTTTT. It yields the protein CASSFSGTGGEKLFF.

V gene TRBV6-1 combines with J gene TRBJ1-1; no definite D call. With 2 bases removed from V and 5 bases from J, the gap between germline ends came to 9 bases. The CDR3 length is 13 residues. From germline, CDR1 is MNHNS and CDR2 SASEGT. The CDR3 bases are TGTGCCAGCAGTGAACGATATCGGACTGAAGCTTTCTTT. Translated: CASSERYRTEAFF.

The rearrangement links TRBV20-1 to TRBJ2-1, with 7 nucleotides matching TRBD1. In germline, CDR1 is DFQATT, CDR2 SNEGSKA (reference sequence). This CDR3 has 13 residues. The V gene end was trimmed by 6 bases and the J gene end by 9 bases; junction bases not matched to a gene: 11. The CDR3 DNA reads as TGCAGTGCCACCGGGGACAGCCATTTTGAGCAGTTCTTC. It specifies CSATGDSHFEQFF.

V and J are TRBV6-5 and TRBJ2-7; 7 nucleotides align to TRBD2. Trimming at V came to 8 bases and at J to 3 bases, leaving 7 bases not matched to a gene. CDR1 MNHEY and CDR2 SVGAGI come from the germline V gene. The CDR3 is 13 residues long. This chain's CDR3 is CASLPPSGYEQYF. Here the CDR3 DNA reads TGTGCCAGCCTCCCTCCTAGCGGCTACGAGCAGTACTTC.

This chain uses TRBV5-6 with TRBJ2-7, with 8 bases matching TRBD2. This CDR3 region has 16 residues. The V gene's germline CDR1 is SGHDT and CDR2 YYEEEE. Trimming cost V 1 base and J 1 base; bases outside gene matches: 7. Written as DNA, the CDR3 is TGTGCCAGCAGCTTGAGGCGCCGGGAGGGGTCCTACGAGCAGTACTTC. Amino acid sequence: CASSLRRREGSYEQYF.

V gene TRBV4-3 combines with J gene TRBJ2-4, with D possibly matching TRBD2 (6 bases). Trimming removed 0 bases at V and 6 bases at J, with 15 bases between. CDR1 is LGHNA, CDR2 YSLEER, per germline. The CDR3 extends over 16 amino acids. The CDR3 is CASSQDRLVGRNIQYF. CDR3 nucleotides: TGCGCCAGCAGCCAAGATCGACTAGTGGGGCGAAACATTCAGTACTTC.

CDR3 coding DNA: TGTGCCAGCAGCTTAGGGGGACAGTTCACAGATACGCAGTATTTT. Residues: CASSLGGQFTDTQYF. V gene TRBV7-9 combines with J gene TRBJ2-3; 7 bases match TRBD1. The ends lost 1 base at V and 2 bases at J; junction bases unmatched: 3. CDR3 length: 15 residues. Looked up from germline, CDR1 is SEHNR and CDR2 is FQNEAQ (reference sequence).

The V and J genes are TRBV4-2 and TRBJ2-6, with a tentative D call TRBD2 (6 bases). V shed 6 bases and J shed 0 bases, with 24 bases lying between them. CDR1 and CDR2 (germline): LGHNA, YNFKEQ. This CDR3 has 20 amino acids. The CDR3 is CASSLPNSGSDLSGANVLTF. The CDR3 DNA follows: TGTGCCAGCAGTCTTCCGAACAGCGGGTCCGACCTCTCTGGGGCCAACGTCCTGACTTTC.

Here the CDR3 DNA reads TGTGCCAGCAGTTTAATGGCGGGGGGGCTTAACGAGCAGTACTTC. It translates to CASSLMAGGLNEQYF. The rearrangement links TRBV12-3 or TRBV12-4 to TRBJ2-7, with 9 bases that match TRBD2. With V trimmed by 2 bases and J by 5 bases, 7 bases remained unmatched. CDR3 length: 15 amino acids.

The rearrangement uses TRBV5-4 and TRBJ2-7; TRBD2 agrees at 7 bases. The CDR3 sequence is 14 residues long. Trimming at V came to 2 bases and at J to 6 bases, leaving 8 bases not matched to a gene. Germline V gene lookup returns CDR1 SGHNT and CDR2 YYREEE (reference sequence). CDR3 DNA: TGTGCCAGCAGCTTTTGGGGGGGGATTGCCGAGCAGTACTTC. Its translation: CASSFWGGIAEQYF.

The chain uses TRBV5-1 and TRBJ1-4; 8 nucleotides agree with TRBD1. Per the germline V gene, CDR1 is SGHRS and CDR2 is YFSETQ. CDR3 length equals 16 residues. The V gene end was trimmed by 0 bases and the J gene end by 6 bases; junction bases not matched to a gene: 7. The CDR3 DNA follows: TGCGCCAGCAGCTTGGTTGGACAGGGATATGATGAAAAACTGTTTTTT. Translation gives CASSLVGQGYDEKLFF.

This clonotype was seen more than once but under ten times. The CDR3 sequence is CATSDVGAPARTTGELFF. CDR3 bases: TGTGCCACCAGTGACGTCGGGGCTCCGGCCAGGACCACCGGGGAGCTGTTTTTT. The rearrangement uses TRBV24-1 and TRBJ2-2; D tentatively reads TRBD1 or TRBD2 (5 bases each). The CDR3 spans 18 residues. Trimming cost V 4 bases and J 4 bases, with 21 bases left between them. Per germline, CDR1 KGHDR and CDR2 SFDVKD.

The chain carries TRBV20-1 and TRBJ2-3; D remains ambiguous. V lost 6 bases and J lost 1, with 17 bases in between. The CDR3 spans 15 residues. Germline V gene sequence: CDR1 DFQATT, CDR2 SNEGSKA (reference sequence). CDR3 DNA sequence: TGCAGTGCCCCACAAGCCGAATTCCGCACAGATACGCAGTATTTT. Its protein product is CSAPQAEFRTDTQYF.

Comment on this clonotype: An end of the junction differs from the germline gene, which may be a read error. The chain has TRBV3-1 and TRBJ1-5; TRBD1 agrees at 7 bases. Germline V gene lookup returns CDR1 LGHDT and CDR2 YNNKEL (reference sequence). CDR3 length equals 12 residues. The CDR3 coding sequence is TGTGCCAGCAGCCACAGGGGACAGCCCAAGCATTTT. Protein product: CASSHRGQPKHF.